A single sample is the source of the 3 T cell receptor beta chains below, sequenced in a study of cytomegalovirus exposure and HLA in healthy donors. The study ran its PCR with 60 Vbeta and 13 Jbeta primers. TCRdb's table, derived via immunoSEQ multiplex PCR, lists solely in-frame clones and lacks some. The sample holds some 160,000 clones, roughly four fifths seen once. The sample was PBMCs. The receptors here all came from a woman aged 45 to 65 in good health and CMV-seronegative.

This clone has a single count. The chain combines TRBV7-6 with TRBJ2-5, with no clear D. The end of the DNA fits TRBJ2-7 better, so the J call may be wrong. The germline CDR1 and CDR2 sequences are SGHVS and FNYEAQ. The CDR3 consists of 13 residues. The CDR3, as DNA: TGTGCCAGCAGCTTAGATCTGGTCTACGAGCAGTACTTC. It encodes CASSLDLVYEQYF.

The chain combines TRBV5-6 with TRBJ1-5; 8 nucleotides agree with TRBD1. V lost 5 bases and J lost 5; bases outside the gene matches: 6. The CDR3 loop spans 14 amino acids. The germline CDR1 and CDR2 sequences are SGHDT and YYEEEE. The CDR3 coding sequence is TGTGCCAGCAGTCGGGACAGGCTGGATCAGCCCCAGCATTTT. It is translated as CASSRDRLDQPQHF.

The V and J genes are TRBV2 and TRBJ2-7, with a possible D match to TRBD1 (5 bases). The CDR3 has 11 residues. V was trimmed by 6 bases and J by 6 bases, leaving 9 bases between them. From germline, CDR1 is SNHLY and CDR2 FYNNEI. The DNA of the CDR3 is TGTGCCAGCAGGGACCAGGGCGAGCAGTACTTC. Its protein product is CASRDQGEQYF.